The clone carrying this TCR beta chain was seen just once. Each participant's cohort was designated according to participant-reported clinical history. The CDR3 runs to 16 residues. Germline V gene lookup returns CDR1 LNHDA and CDR2 SQIVND (reference sequence). J gave up 9 bases and V 5 bases, and 13 bases lay outside the gene matches. The method was immunoSEQ multiplex PCR; TCRdb's version includes in-frame clones alone and lacks a portion of them. The data contain approximately 150,000 clones, roughly 85% of them singletons. These data belong to a study of blood T cell repertoires in COVID-19. Sequenced: PBMCs or T cells enriched from blood (not recorded which). The chain has TRBV19 and TRBJ1-6; 7 positions agree with TRBD1. The clonotype originates from a woman aged 70-85 years in a cohort exposed to, infected with or recovered from COVID-19 (not recorded which). The CDR3 reads CASSSGFVTGPSPLHF. The CDR3 DNA sequence: TGTGCCAGTAGTTCAGGGTTCGTGACAGGGCCTTCACCCCTCCACTTT.